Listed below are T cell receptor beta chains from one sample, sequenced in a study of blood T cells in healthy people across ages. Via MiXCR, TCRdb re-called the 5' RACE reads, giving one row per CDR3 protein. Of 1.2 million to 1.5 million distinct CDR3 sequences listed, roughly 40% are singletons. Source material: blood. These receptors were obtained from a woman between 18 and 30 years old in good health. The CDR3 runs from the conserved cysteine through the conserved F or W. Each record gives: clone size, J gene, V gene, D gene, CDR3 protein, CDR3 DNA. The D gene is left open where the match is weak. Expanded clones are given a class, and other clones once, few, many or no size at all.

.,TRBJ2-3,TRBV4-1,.,CASTSRGEDTQYF,TGCGCCAGCACCTCCCGGGGAGAGGATACGCAGTATTTT
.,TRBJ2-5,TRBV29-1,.,CSASRPGETQYF,TGCAGCGCCTCTAGACCTGGGGAGACCCAGTACTTC
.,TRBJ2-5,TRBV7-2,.,CASSLTGQPQETQYF,TGTGCCAGCAGCTTAACAGGACAGCCACAAGAGACCCAGTACTTC
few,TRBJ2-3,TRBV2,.,CASMDSTDTQYF,TGTGCCAGCATGGATAGCACAGATACGCAGTATTTT
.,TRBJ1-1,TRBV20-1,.,CSAIPSGATEAFF,TGCAGTGCAATACCATCAGGGGCCACTGAAGCTTTCTTT
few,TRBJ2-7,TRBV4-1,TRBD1,CASGQGAIYEQYF,TGCGCCAGCGGGCAGGGGGCCATCTACGAGCAGTACTTC
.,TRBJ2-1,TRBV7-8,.,CASSLGPIRDEQFF,TGTGCCAGCAGCTTAGGACCCATAAGGGATGAGCAGTTCTTC
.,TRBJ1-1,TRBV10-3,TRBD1,CAISVGQGVAEAFF,TGTGCCATCAGTGTGGGACAGGGAGTCGCTGAAGCTTTCTTT
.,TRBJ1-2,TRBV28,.,CASSFDGPYGYTF,TGTGCCAGCAGTTTCGACGGACCTTATGGCTACACCTTC
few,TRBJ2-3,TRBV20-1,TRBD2,CSARGDGGNTDTQYF,TGCAGTGCTAGAGGGGACGGGGGGAACACAGATACGCAGTATTTT
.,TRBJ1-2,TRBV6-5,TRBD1,CASSYTDRAGYGYTF,TGTGCCAGCAGTTACACAGACAGGGCGGGCTATGGCTACACCTTC
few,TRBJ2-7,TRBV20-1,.,CSARKATGGIYEQYF,TGCAGTGCTAGAAAGGCAACGGGTGGTATTTACGAGCAGTACTTC
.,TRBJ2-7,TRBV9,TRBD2,CASSSQPAGTSGIYYEQYF,TGTGCCAGCAGCTCTCAACCCGCCGGGACTAGCGGGATCTACTACGAGCAGTACTTC
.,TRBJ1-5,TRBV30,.,CAWSFSNQPQHF,TGTGCCTGGAGTTTCTCTAATCAGCCCCAGCATTTT
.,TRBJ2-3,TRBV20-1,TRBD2,CSAVGAGGGTDTQYF,TGCAGTGCGGTTGGGGCGGGAGGCGGCACAGATACGCAGTATTTT
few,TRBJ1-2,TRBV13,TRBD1,CASSTRDSVNYGYTF,TGTGCCAGCAGCACACGGGACAGCGTGAACTATGGCTACACCTTC
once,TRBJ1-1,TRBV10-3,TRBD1,CAISTDRDTEAFF,TGTGCCATCAGTACGGACAGGGACACTGAAGCTTTCTTT
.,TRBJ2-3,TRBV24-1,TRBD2,CATSAMEVSGGKDTQYF,TGTGCCACCAGTGCCATGGAGGTTAGCGGGGGAAAGGATACGCAGTATTTT
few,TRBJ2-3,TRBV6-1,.,CASSDKAPQQSTQYF,TGTGCCAGCAGTGATAAAGCCCCCCAACAATCTACGCAGTATTTT
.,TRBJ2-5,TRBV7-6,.,CASSLAPSGVGNEQYF,TGTGCCAGCAGCTTAGCGCCGTCAGGGGTCGGCAATGAGCAGTACTTC
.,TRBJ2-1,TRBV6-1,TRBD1,CASSRGQGLDEQFF,TGTGCCAGCAGTCGGGGACAGGGGCTGGATGAGCAGTTCTTC
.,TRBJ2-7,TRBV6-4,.,CASSESTGHTYEQYF,TGTGCCAGCAGTGAATCCACAGGACACACCTACGAGCAGTACTTC
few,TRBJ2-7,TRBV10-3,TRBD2,CAISEPGLIYEQYF,TGTGCCATCAGTGAGCCGGGACTAATCTACGAGCAGTACTTC
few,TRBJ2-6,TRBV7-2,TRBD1,CASSSDRFTGANVLTF,TGTGCCAGCAGCTCGGACAGGTTCACTGGGGCCAACGTCCTGACTTTT
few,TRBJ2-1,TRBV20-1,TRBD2,CSASLAGVGGEDEQFF,TGCAGTGCTAGCCTAGCGGGAGTAGGGGGGGAAGATGAGCAGTTCTTC
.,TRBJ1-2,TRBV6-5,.,CASSYAGVSSYGYTF,TGTGCCAGCAGTTACGCGGGGGTATCCAGCTATGGCTACACCTTC
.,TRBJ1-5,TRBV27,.,CASSLRTSGSNQPQHF,TGTGCCAGCAGTTTGCGGACCAGCGGGAGCAATCAGCCCCAGCATTTT
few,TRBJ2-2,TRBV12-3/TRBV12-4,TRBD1,CASRGGQGDPTGELFF,TGTGCCAGCAGAGGAGGACAGGGTGATCCTACCGGGGAGCTGTTTTTT
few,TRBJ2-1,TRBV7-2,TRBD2,CASSSPRPGLAGAYNEQFF,TGTGCCAGCAGCTCCCCCCGCCCGGGACTAGCGGGAGCCTACAATGAGCAGTTCTTC
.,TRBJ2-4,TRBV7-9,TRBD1,CASSQRTGPGGAKNIQYF,TGTGCCAGCAGCCAAAGGACAGGGCCCGGGGGAGCCAAAAACATTCAGTACTTC
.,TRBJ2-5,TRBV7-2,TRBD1,CASSATGGVETQYF,TGTGCCAGCAGCGCAACAGGGGGCGTTGAGACCCAGTACTTC
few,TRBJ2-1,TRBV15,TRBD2,CATSRDVASGDNEQFF,TGTGCCACCAGCAGAGACGTTGCTAGCGGAGACAATGAGCAGTTCTTC
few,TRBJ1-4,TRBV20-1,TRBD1,CSASRGGWGTNEKLFF,TGCAGTGCTAGTCGAGGGGGCTGGGGGACTAATGAAAAACTGTTTTTT
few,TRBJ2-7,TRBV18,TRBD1,CASSGQGVGAYEQYF,TGTGCCAGCTCAGGACAGGGGGTTGGGGCCTACGAGCAGTACTTC
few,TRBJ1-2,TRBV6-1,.,CASSADPLYGYTF,TGTGCCAGCAGTGCTGACCCCCTCTATGGCTACACCTTC
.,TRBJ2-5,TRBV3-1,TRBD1,CASSPRPGQGPHPDQETQYF,TGTGCCAGCAGCCCTCGACCGGGACAGGGGCCGCACCCAGACCAAGAGACCCAGTACTTC
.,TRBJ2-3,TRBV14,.,CASSLETRTDTQYF,TGTGCCAGCAGCCTAGAGACCCGCACAGATACGCAGTATTTT
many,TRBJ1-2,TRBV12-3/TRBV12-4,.,CASSLVGSNGFYGYTF,TGTGCCAGCAGTTTAGTGGGGTCGAACGGCTTCTATGGCTACACCTTC
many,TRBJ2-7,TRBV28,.,CASSSPGLTLYEQYF,TGTGCCAGCAGTTCCCCGGGACTTACACTTTACGAGCAGTACTTC
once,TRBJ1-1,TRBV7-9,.,CASRYEGGYTEAFF,TGTGCCAGCAGGTATGAGGGCGGCTACACTGAAGCTTTCTTT
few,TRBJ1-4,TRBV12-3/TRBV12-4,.,CASSFWGNEKLFF,TGTGCCAGCAGTTTTTGGGGAAATGAAAAACTGTTTTTT
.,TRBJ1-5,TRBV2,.,CASTPEGNNQPQHF,TGTGCCAGCACTCCCGAGGGAAACAATCAGCCCCAGCATTTT
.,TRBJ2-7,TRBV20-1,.,CSAKGGDEQYF,TGCAGTGCTAAGGGGGGAGACGAGCAGTACTTC
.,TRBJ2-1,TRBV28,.,CASSLQGTNNEQFF,TGTGCCAGCAGTTTGCAGGGAACGAACAATGAGCAGTTCTTC
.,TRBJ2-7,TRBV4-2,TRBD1,CASSQNPTGGTYEQYF,TGTGCCAGCAGCCAGAACCCGACAGGGGGCACCTACGAGCAGTACTTC
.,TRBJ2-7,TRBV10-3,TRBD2,CAISGSGTSYEQYF,TGTGCCATCAGTGGATCCGGGACTAGCTACGAGCAGTACTTC
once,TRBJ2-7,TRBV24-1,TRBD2,CATSGGNYNEQYF,TGTGCCACCAGCGGGGGGAACTACAATGAGCAGTACTTC
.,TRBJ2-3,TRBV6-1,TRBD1,CASSDGQGRLSTDTQYF,TGTGCCAGCAGTGACGGACAGGGACGCCTAAGCACAGATACGCAGTATTTT
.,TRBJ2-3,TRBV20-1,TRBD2,CSTKPSGGASGFTDTQYF,TGCAGTACAAAGCCTAGCGGGGGGGCCAGTGGTTTCACAGATACGCAGTATTTT
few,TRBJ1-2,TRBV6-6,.,CASQTLGGDDYGYTF,TGTGCCAGTCAGACACTCGGGGGAGATGACTATGGCTACACCTTC
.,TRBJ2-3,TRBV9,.,CASSALRDTQYF,TGTGCCAGCAGCGCCCTTAGGGATACGCAGTATTTT
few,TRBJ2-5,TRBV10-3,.,CAISRPQETQYF,TGTGCCATCAGTAGGCCCCAAGAGACCCAGTACTTC
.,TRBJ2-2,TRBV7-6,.,CASASSNTGELFF,TGTGCCAGCGCGTCCTCGAACACCGGGGAGCTGTTTTTT
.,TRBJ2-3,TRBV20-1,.,CSARDGGPSTDTQYF,TGCAGTGCTAGAGATGGAGGGCCCAGCACAGATACGCAGTATTTT
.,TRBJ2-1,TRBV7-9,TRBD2,CASSLARDGGAVSYNEQFF,TGTGCCAGCAGCTTAGCGCGCGACGGGGGGGCAGTGTCCTACAATGAGCAGTTCTTC
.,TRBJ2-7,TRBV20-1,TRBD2,CSASIAGVSRSYEQYF,TGCAGTGCTAGTATTGCGGGAGTAAGCAGGTCCTACGAGCAGTACTTC
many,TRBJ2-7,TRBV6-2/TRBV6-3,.,CASSAPYEQYF,TGTGCCAGCAGTGCGCCCTACGAGCAGTACTTC
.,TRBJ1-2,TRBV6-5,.,CANGPGGSQGYTF,TGTGCCAACGGGCCGGGGGGCTCTCAAGGCTACACCTTC
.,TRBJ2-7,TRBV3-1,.,CASSPFDSSDEQYF,TGTGCCAGCAGCCCGTTCGATTCTAGCGACGAGCAGTACTTC
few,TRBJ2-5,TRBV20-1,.,CSARDYGEETQYF,TGCAGTGCTAGAGATTACGGGGAAGAGACCCAGTACTTC